Following are 13 T cell receptor beta chains from one sample sequenced in a study of cytotoxic CD8 clonotypes in ibrutinib-treated CLL. TCRdb's copy holds only in-frame clones and misses some; the assay was immunoSEQ multiplex PCR. This sample has approximately 47,000 clones; about three fifths occur once, and the top ten carry 25% to 30%. The sequences come from PBMCs, collected after 24 months of ibrutinib treatment. Every receptor here comes from a human donor with chronic lymphocytic leukemia.

The rearrangement joins TRBV5-1 to TRBJ1-2; 8 bases agree with TRBD1. V trimming: 3 bases; J trimming: 4 bases; junction bases outside the gene matches: 8. Germline loops: CDR1 SGHRS, CDR2 YFSETQ. The CDR3 extends over 15 amino acids. CDR3 protein: CASSYDTGGGYGYTF. The CDR3 DNA sequence: TGCGCCAGCAGCTACGATACAGGGGGAGGCTATGGCTACACCTTC.

A note on this clone: Given a much more abundant clone one base away, this may be a read error. V gene TRBV5-5 combines with J gene TRBJ2-5; 10 nucleotides line up with TRBD1. CDR3 size: 16 residues. Germline loops: CDR1 SGHKS, CDR2 YYEKEE (reference sequence). Unmatched junction bases numbered 11, after V lost 4 bases and J lost 5 bases. Here the CDR3 reads CASSGNRQGAGETQYF. CDR3 in DNA: TGTGCCAGCAGCGGAAATCGACAGGGGGCGGGGGAGACCCAGTACTTC.

Points on this clone: It is unclear where the CDR3 begins or ends on the DNA, so no DNA is shown, and the CDR3 is as TCRdb lists it. The rearrangement links TRBV1 to TRBJ2-7. TRBV1 is noted as a pseudogene. The CDR3 totals 18 residues, both ends included. The CDR3: CTSSPPWGCGIDSYEQYF.

Note on this clone: One end of the junction fails to match germline, which may point to a read error. V is TRBV27 and J is TRBJ2-7, with D perhaps given as TRBD1 or TRBD2 (6 bases each). Germline CDR1 reads MNHEY; CDR2 reads SMNVEV (reference sequence). This CDR3 has 18 amino acids. CDR3 nucleotides: TGTGCCACCAGTGATTTGACCCCTACAGGGAGGACCTCCTACGAGCAGTACTTC. Translation gives CATSDLTPTGRTSYEQYF.

This clone showed up just a few times. J is TRBJ2-7 and V is TRBV21-1; the D call TRBD2 from the table was never checked on the DNA. TRBV21-1 is a recognized pseudogene. The CDR3 sequence is 19 residues long. The CDR3 DNA sequence: TGTGCCAGCAGCAAAGCGAGTCTAGCGGGGGGCCATCATTCCTACGAGCAGTACTTC. Amino acids: CASSKASLAGGHHSYEQYF.

Of note for this clone: A much larger clone differs from this one at a single base, so this may be a read error. This sequence joins TRBV1 and TRBJ1-2; the table's D call TRBD1 went unverified against the DNA. TRBV1 is classified as a pseudogene. The CDR3 extends over 15 amino acids. DNA for the CDR3: TGCGCCAGCAGCCAAGCCCCGGGGACAGTAGATAGCTACACCTTC. Protein: CASSQAPGTVDSYTF.

Concerning this clone itself: A single base separates this from a much larger clone, so it may be a read error. Within the sample, other DNA sequences also encode this same CDR3. The chain combines TRBV6-6 with TRBJ2-1; D is possibly TRBD1 or TRBD2 (5 bases each). The V and J ends lost 2 bases and 7 bases respectively, with 6 bases between them. Germline V gene data show CDR1 as MNHNY and CDR2 as SVGAGI (reference sequence). The CDR3 is 12 amino acids. Here the CDR3 DNA reads TGTGCCAGCAGTTACGGGGGAAATGAGCAGTTCTTC. Protein: CASSYGGNEQFF.

The CDR3 protein is CASSLDPRGYTDTQYF. As DNA, the CDR3 is TGTGCCAGCAGCTTGGACCCTCGCGGCTACACGGATACGCAGTATTTT. The rearrangement links TRBV5-4 to TRBJ2-3, with D unclear. CDR1 and CDR2 from the germline V gene are SGHNT and YYREEE (reference sequence). The CDR3 runs 16 residues. V was pared by 0 bases and J by 6 bases, with 17 bases between.

This chain connects TRBV4-1 to TRBJ2-3; tentatively, D is TRBD1 (5 bases). There are 12 residues in the CDR3. The V gene lost 9 bases and the J gene lost 2 bases, with 9 bases spanning the gap. Germline lookup yields CDR1 MGHRA and CDR2 YSYEKL. CDR3 loop: CASTGNTDTQYF. The CDR3 DNA follows: TGCGCCAGTACAGGAAACACAGATACGCAGTATTTT.

The CDR3 nucleotides read TGTGCCAGCAGTGGAGCTAGGGGGGGAACGAACACCGGGGAGCTGTTTTTT. It specifies CASSGARGGTNTGELFF. The gene calls are TRBV6-1 and TRBJ2-2, with D possibly being TRBD2 (7 bases). There are 17 residues in the CDR3. V was trimmed by 4 bases and J by 0 bases, leaving 15 bases between them. CDR1 and CDR2 (germline): MNHNS, SASEGT.

This chain connects TRBV19 to TRBJ1-1; tentatively, D is TRBD1 (5 bases). CDR3 length: 13 residues. CDR1 and CDR2 (germline): LNHDA, SQIVND (reference sequence). Trimming removed 4 bases at V and 3 bases at J, with 9 bases between. CDR3: CASSTLRDTEAFF. The DNA of the CDR3 is TGTGCCAGTAGTACCCTCAGGGACACTGAAGCTTTCTTT.

The chain couples TRBV5-1 to TRBJ2-5, with 10 bases fitting TRBD1. The trim removed 0 bases at V and 3 bases at J, leaving 2 bases unmatched. This CDR3 comprises 15 residues. CDR1 SGHRS and CDR2 YFSETQ come from the germline V gene. This chain's CDR3 is CASSLGGTGEETQYF. The CDR3 nucleotides read TGCGCCAGCAGCTTGGGTGGGACAGGGGAAGAGACCCAGTACTTC.

This clone was seen ten or more times. This chain connects TRBV19 to TRBJ2-7; D assignment may be TRBD1 or TRBD2 (5 bases each). From germline, CDR1 is LNHDA and CDR2 SQIVND (reference sequence). This CDR3 comprises 15 residues. V was trimmed by 4 bases and J by 2 bases, leaving 15 bases between them. CDR3 in DNA: TGTGCCAGTAGTACCTCCGGGACGGATACCTACGAGCAGTACTTC. It codes for CASSTSGTDTYEQYF.